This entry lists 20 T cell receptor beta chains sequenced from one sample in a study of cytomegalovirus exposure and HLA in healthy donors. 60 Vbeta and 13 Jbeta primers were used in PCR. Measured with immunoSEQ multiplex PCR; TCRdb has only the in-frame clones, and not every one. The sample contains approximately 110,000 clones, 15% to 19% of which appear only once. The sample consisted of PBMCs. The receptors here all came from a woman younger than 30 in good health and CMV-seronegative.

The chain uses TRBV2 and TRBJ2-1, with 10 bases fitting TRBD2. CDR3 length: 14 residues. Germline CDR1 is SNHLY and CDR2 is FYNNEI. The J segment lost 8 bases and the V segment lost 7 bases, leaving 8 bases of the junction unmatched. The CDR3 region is CASTSLAGEDEQFF. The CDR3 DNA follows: TGTGCCAGCACTAGTCTAGCGGGAGAGGATGAGCAGTTCTTC.

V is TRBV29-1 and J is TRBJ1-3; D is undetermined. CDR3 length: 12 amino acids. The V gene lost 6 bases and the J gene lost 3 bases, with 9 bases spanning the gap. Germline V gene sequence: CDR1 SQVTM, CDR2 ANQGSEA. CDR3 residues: CSVSGGGNTIYF. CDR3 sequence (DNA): TGCAGCGTGAGTGGAGGTGGAAACACCATATATTTT. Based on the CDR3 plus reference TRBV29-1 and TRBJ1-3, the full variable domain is SAVISQKPSRDICQRGTSLTIQCQVDSQVTMMFWYRQQPGQSLTLIATANQGSEATYESGFVIDKFPISRPNLTFSTLTVSNMSPEDSSIYLCSVSGGGNTIYFGEGSWLTVV.

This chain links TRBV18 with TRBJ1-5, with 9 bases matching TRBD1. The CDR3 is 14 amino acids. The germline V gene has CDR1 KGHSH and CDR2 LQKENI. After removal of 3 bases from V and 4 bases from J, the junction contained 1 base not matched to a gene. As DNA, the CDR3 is TGTGCCAGCTCACCCGGGACAGGGAATCAGCCCCAGCATTTT. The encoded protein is CASSPGTGNQPQHF.

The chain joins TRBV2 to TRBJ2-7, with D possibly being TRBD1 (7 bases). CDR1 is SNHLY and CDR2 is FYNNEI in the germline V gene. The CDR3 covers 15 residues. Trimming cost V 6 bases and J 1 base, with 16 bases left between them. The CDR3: CASRAGSGGSYEQYF. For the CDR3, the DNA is TGTGCCAGCAGGGCCGGATCAGGGGGGTCCTACGAGCAGTACTTC.

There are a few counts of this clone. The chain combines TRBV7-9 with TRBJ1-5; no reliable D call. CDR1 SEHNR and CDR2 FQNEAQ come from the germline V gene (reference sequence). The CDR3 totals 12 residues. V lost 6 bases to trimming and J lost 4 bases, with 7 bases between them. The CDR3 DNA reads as TGTGCCAGCAGAGAGGGAAATCAGCCCCAGCATTTT. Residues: CASREGNQPQHF.

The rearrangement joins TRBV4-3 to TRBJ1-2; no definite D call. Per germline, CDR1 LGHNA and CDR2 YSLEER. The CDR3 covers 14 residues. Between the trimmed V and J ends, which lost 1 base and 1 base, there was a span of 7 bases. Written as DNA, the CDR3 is TGCGCCAGCAGCCAAGTTAGCAGTAACTATGGCTACACCTTC. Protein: CASSQVSSNYGYTF.

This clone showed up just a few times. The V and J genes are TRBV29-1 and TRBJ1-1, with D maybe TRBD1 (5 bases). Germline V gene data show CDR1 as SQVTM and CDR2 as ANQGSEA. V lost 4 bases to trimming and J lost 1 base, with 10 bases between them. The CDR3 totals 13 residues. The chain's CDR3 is CSVVPQGNTEAFF. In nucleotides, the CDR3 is TGCAGCGTTGTGCCTCAGGGGAACACTGAAGCTTTCTTT.

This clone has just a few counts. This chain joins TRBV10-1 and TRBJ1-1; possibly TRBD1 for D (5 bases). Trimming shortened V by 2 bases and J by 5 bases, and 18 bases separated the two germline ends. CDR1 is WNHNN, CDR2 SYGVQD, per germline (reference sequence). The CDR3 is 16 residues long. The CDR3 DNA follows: TGCGCCAGCAGTGAGGAGGACCAAGGGGTAACTACTGAAGCTTTCTTT. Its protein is CASSEEDQGVTTEAFF.

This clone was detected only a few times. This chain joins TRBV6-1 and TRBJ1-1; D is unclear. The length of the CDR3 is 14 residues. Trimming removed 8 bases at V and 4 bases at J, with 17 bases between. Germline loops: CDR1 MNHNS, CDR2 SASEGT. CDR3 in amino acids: CASQLVERRTEAFF. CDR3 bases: TGTGCCAGCCAACTCGTGGAGAGGCGCACTGAAGCTTTCTTT.

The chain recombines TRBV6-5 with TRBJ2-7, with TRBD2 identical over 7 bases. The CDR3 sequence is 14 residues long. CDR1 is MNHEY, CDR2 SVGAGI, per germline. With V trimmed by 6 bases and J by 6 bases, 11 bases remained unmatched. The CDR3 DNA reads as TGTGCCAGCAGCTACAGTACGTGGGGGGGCGAGCAGTACTTC. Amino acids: CASSYSTWGGEQYF.

This chain's CDR3 is CASSQVGQGQETQYF. In DNA form, the CDR3 reads TGTGCCAGCAGCCAAGTAGGACAGGGACAAGAGACCCAGTACTTC. This chain joins TRBV4-2 and TRBJ2-5; 8 positions agree with TRBD1. Germline CDR1 reads LGHNA; CDR2 reads YNFKEQ. With V trimmed by 1 base and J by 2 bases, 3 bases remained unmatched. CDR3 length: 15 residues.

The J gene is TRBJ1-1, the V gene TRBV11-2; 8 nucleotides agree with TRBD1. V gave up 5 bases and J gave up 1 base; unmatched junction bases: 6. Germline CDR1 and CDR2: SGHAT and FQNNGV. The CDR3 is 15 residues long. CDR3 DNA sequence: TGTGCCAGCAGCCCAGGGGGCAGGGGGAACACTGAAGCTTTCTTT. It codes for CASSPGGRGNTEAFF.

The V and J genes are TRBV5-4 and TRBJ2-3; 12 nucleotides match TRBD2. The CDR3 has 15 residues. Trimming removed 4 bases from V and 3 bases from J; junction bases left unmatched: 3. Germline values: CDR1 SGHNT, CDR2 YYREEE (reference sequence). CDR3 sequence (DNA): TGTGCCAGCAGCCAAACTAGCGGGGGGACAGATACGCAGTATTTT. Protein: CASSQTSGGTDTQYF.

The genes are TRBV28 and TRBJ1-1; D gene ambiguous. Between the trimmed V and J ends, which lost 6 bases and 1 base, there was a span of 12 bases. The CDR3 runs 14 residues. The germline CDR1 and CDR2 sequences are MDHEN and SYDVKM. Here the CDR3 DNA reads TGTGCCAGCAGCCGCGGACGGGAGAACACTGAAGCTTTCTTT. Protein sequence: CASSRGRENTEAFF.

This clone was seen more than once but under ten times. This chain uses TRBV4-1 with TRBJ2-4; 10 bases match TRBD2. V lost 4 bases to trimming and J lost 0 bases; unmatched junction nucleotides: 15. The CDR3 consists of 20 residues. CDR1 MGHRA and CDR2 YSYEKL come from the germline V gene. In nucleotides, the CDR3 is TGCGCCAGCAGCCCCAGAGGGCTAGCGGGGGACTCTATAGCCAAAAACATTCAGTACTTC. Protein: CASSPRGLAGDSIAKNIQYF.

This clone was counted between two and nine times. The CDR3 nucleotides read TGCGCCAGCAGCCAAGACGCCCGGGGGGCCTACAATGAGCAGTTCTTC. The encoded protein is CASSQDARGAYNEQFF. The V gene is TRBV4-1, the J gene TRBJ2-1, with 7 bases identical to TRBD2. This CDR3 contains 16 residues. The germline V gene has CDR1 MGHRA and CDR2 YSYEKL. The junction had 4 bases not matched to a gene; V was cut back by 0 bases and J by 2 bases.

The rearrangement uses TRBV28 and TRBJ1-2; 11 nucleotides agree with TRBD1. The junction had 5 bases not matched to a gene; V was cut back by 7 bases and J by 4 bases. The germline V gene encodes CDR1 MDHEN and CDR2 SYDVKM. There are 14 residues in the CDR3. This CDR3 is CASTGGQGVYGYTF. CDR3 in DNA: TGTGCCAGCACTGGGGGACAGGGGGTCTATGGCTACACCTTC.

CDR3 region: CASSERGLNYGYTF. The DNA for the CDR3 is TGTGCCAGCAGTGAAAGGGGTCTGAACTATGGCTACACCTTC. The chain joins TRBV6-1 to TRBJ1-2; D might be TRBD1 (5 bases). V was trimmed by 2 bases and J by 2 bases, leaving 9 bases between them. Germline V CDR1 and CDR2: MNHNS, SASEGT. The CDR3 covers 14 residues.

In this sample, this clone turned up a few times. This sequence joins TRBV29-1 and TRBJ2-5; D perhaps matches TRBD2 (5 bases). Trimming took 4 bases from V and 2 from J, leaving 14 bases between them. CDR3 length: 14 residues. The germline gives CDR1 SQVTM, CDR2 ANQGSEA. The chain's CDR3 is CSVAGILVQETQYF. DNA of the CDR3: TGCAGCGTTGCGGGGATTCTCGTACAAGAGACCCAGTACTTC.

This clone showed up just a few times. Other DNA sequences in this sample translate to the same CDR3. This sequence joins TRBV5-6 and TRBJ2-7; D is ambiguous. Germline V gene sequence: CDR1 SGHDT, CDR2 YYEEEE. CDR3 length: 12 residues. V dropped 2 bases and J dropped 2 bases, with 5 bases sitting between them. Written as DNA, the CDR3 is TGTGCCAGCAGCTTCCGGGCCTACGAGCAGTACTTC. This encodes CASSFRAYEQYF.